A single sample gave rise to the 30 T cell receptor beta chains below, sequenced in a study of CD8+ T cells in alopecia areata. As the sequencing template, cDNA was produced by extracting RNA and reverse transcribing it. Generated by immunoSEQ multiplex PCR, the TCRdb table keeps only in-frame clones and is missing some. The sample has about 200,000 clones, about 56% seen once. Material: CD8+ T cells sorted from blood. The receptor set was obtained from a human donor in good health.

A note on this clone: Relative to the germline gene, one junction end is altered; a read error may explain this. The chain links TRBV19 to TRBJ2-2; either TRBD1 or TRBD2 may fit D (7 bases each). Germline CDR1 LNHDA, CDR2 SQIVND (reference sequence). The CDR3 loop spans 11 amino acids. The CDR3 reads CASSPGGALFF. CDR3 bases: TGTGCCAGTAGCCCAGGGGGGGCGCTGTTTTTT.

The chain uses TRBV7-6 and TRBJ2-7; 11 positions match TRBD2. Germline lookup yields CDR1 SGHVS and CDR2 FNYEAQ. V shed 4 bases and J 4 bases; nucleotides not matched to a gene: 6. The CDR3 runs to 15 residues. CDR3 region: CASSSVAGGSYEQYF. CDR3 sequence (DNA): TGTGCCAGCAGCTCTGTAGCGGGGGGGTCTTACGAGCAGTACTTC. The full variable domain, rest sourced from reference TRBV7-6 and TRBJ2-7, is GAGVSQSPRYKVTKRGQDVALRCDPISGHVSLYWYRQALGQGPEFLTYFNYEAQQDKSGLPNDRFSAERPEGSISTLTIQRTEQRDSAMYRCASSSVAGGSYEQYFGPGTRLTVT.

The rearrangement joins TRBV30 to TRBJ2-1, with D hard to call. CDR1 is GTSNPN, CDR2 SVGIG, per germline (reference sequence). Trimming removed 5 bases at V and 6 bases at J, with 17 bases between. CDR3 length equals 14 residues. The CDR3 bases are TGTGCCTGGGATTCAATCGGGCCCCCCAATGAGCAGTTCTTC. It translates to CAWDSIGPPNEQFF.

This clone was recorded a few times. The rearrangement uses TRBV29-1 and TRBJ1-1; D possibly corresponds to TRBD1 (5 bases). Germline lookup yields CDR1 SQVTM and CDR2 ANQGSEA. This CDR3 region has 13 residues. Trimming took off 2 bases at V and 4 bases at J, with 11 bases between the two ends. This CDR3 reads CSVERAGGTEAFF. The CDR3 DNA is TGCAGCGTTGAAAGAGCGGGGGGCACTGAAGCTTTCTTT.

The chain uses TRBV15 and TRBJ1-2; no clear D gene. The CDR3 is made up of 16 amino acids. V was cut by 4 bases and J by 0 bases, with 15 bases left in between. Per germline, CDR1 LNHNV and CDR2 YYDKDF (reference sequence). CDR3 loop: CATSNSNQEANYGYTF. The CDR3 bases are TGTGCCACCAGCAATTCAAATCAGGAAGCTAACTATGGCTACACCTTC.

In nucleotides, the CDR3 is TGTGCCAGCAGCGCAAACTATGGCTACACCTTC. Its translation: CASSANYGYTF. The chain is built from TRBV5-4 and TRBJ1-2; D ambiguous. The V gene's germline CDR1 is SGHNT and CDR2 YYREEE (reference sequence). Trimming pared 4 bases from V and 2 bases from J, leaving 3 bases between. The CDR3 runs to 11 residues. Looking up the rest from reference TRBV5-4 and TRBJ1-2 gives the full variable domain: ETGVTQSPTHLIKTRGQQVTLRCSSQSGHNTVSWYQQALGQGPQFIFQYYREEENGRGNFPPRFSGLQFPNYSSELNVNALELDDSALYLCASSANYGYTFGSGTRLTVV.

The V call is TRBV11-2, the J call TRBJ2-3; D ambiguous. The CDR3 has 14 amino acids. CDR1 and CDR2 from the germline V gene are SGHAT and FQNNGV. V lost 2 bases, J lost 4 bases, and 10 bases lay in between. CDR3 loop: CASSLIAEADTQYF. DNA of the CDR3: TGTGCCAGCAGCTTAATAGCTGAGGCAGATACGCAGTATTTT. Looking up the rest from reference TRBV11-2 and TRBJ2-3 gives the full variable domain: EAGVAQSPRYKIIEKRQSVAFWCNPISGHATLYWYQQILGQGPKLLIQFQNNGVVDDSQLPKDRFSAERLKGVDSTLKIQPAKLEDSAVYLCASSLIAEADTQYFGPGTRLTVL.

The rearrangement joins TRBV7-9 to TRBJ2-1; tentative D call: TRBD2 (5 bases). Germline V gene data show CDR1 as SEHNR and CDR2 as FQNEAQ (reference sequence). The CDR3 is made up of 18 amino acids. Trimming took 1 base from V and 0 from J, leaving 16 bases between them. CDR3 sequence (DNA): TGTGCCAGCAGCTTAGAATTGGCTAGCCGGAGCTCCTACAATGAGCAGTTCTTC. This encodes CASSLELASRSSYNEQFF.

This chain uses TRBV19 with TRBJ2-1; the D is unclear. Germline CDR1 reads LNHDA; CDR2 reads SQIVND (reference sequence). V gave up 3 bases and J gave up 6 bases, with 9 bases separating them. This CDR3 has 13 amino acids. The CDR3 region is CASSIVGPNEQFF. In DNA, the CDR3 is TGTGCCAGTAGTATTGTCGGGCCCAATGAGCAGTTCTTC. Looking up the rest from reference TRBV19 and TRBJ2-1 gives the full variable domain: DGGITQSPKYLFRKEGQNVTLSCEQNLNHDAMYWYRQDPGQGLRLIYYSQIVNDFQKGDIAEGYSVSREKKESFPLTVTSAQKNPTAFYLCASSIVGPNEQFFGPGTRLTVL.

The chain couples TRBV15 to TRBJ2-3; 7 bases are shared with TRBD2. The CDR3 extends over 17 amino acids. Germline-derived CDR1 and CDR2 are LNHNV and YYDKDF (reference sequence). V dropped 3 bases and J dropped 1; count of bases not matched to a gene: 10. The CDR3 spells CATSRASRSGGTDTQYF. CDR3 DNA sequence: TGTGCCACCAGCAGGGCCTCGAGGAGCGGGGGCACAGATACGCAGTATTTT.

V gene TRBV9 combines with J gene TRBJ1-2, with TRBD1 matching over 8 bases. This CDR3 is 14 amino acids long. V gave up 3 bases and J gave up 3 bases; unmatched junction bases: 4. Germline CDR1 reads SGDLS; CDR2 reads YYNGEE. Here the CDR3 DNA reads TGTGCCAGCAGCGACGGACAGGGCTACTATGGCTACACCTTC. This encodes CASSDGQGYYGYTF. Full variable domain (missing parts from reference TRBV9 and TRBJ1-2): DSGVTQTPKHLITATGQRVTLRCSPRSGDLSVYWYQQSLDQGLQFLIQYYNGEERAKGNILERFSAQQFPDLHSELNLSSLELGDSALYFCASSDGQGYYGYTFGSGTRLTVV.

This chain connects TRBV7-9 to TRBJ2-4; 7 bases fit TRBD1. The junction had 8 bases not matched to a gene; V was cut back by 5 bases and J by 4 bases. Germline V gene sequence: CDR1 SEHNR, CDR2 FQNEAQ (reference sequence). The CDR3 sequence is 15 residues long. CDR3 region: CASSPPQGQKNIQYF. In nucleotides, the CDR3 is TGTGCCAGCAGCCCACCTCAGGGACAGAAAAACATTCAGTACTTC. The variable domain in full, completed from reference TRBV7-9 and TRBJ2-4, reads DTGVSQNPRHKITKRGQNVTFRCDPISEHNRLYWYRQTLGQGPEFLTYFQNEAQLEKSRLLSDRFSAERPKGSFSTLEIQRTEQGDSAMYLCASSPPQGQKNIQYFGAGTRLSVL.

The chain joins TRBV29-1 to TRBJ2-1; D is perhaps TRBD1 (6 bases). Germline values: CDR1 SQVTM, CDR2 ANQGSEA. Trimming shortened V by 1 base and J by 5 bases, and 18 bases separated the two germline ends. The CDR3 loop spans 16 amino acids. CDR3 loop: CSVEGLGTSRDNEQFF. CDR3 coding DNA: TGCAGCGTTGAAGGCCTGGGGACATCTAGAGACAATGAGCAGTTCTTC.

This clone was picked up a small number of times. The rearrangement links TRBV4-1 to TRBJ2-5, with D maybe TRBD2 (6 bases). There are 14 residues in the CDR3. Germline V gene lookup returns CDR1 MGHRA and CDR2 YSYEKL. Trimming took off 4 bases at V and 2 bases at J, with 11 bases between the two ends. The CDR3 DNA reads TGCGCCAGCAGCCTGCCGGGGGAACAAGAGACCCAGTACTTC. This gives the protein CASSLPGEQETQYF.

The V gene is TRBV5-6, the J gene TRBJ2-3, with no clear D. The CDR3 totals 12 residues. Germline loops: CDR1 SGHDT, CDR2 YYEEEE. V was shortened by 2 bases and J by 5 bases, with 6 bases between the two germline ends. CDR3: CASSFLGDTQYF. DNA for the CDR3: TGTGCCAGCAGCTTCCTGGGAGATACGCAGTATTTT.

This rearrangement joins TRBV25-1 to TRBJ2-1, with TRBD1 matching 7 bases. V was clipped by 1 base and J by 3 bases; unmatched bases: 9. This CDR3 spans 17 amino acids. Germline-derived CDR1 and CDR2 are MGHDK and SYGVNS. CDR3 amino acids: CASSESSMGQHYNEQFF. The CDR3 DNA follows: TGTGCCAGCAGTGAATCATCCATGGGACAGCACTACAATGAGCAGTTCTTC.

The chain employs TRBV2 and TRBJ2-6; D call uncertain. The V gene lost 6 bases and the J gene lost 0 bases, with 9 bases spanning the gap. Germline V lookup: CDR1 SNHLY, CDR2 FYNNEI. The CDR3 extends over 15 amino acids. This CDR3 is CASSKKSSGANVLTF. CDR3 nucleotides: TGTGCCAGCAGCAAAAAGAGCTCTGGGGCCAACGTCCTGACTTTC.

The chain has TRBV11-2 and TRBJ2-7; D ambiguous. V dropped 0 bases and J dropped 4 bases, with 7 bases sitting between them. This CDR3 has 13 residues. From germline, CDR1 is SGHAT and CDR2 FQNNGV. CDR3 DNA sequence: TGTGCCAGCAGCTTAGACCCTGGGTACGAGCAGTACTTC. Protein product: CASSLDPGYEQYF.

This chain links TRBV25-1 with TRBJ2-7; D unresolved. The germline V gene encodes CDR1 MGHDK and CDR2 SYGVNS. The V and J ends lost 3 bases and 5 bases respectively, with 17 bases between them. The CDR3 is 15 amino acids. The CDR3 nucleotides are TGTGCCAGCAGTGATGGGTCCGGGCTAGGAGACGAGCAGTACTTC. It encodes CASSDGSGLGDEQYF.

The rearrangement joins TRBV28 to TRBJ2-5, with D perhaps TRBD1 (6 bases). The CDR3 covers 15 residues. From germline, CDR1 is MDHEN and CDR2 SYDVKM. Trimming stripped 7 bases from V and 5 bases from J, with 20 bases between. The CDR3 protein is CASIDLAGDVETQYF. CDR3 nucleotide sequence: TGTGCCAGCATAGATTTGGCAGGGGACGTGGAGACCCAGTACTTC.

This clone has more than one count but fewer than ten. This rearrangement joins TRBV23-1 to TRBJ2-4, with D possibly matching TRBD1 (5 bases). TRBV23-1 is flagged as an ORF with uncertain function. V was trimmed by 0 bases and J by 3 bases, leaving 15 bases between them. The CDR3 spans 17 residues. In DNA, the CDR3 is TGCGCCAGCAGTCAATCGGGGCGAGCGCACCTCAAAAACATTCAGTACTTC. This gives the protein CASSQSGRAHLKNIQYF.

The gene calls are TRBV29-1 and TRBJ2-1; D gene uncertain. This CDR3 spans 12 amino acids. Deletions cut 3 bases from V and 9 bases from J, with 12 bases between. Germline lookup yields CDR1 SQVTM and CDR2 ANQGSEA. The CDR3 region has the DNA TGCAGCGTTGATAAAGGCACTACTGAGCAGTTCTTC. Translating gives CSVDKGTTEQFF.

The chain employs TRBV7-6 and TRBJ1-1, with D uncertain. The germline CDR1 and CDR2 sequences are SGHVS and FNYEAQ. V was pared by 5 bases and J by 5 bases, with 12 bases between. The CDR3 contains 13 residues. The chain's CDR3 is CASSPPQMTEAFF. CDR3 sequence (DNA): TGTGCCAGCAGCCCTCCCCAAATGACTGAAGCTTTCTTT.

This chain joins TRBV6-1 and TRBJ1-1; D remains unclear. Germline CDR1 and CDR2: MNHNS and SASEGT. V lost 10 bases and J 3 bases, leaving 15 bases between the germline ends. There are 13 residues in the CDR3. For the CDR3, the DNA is TGTGCCATCAGGAGGGCTGAGGACACTGAAGCTTTCTTT. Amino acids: CAIRRAEDTEAFF.

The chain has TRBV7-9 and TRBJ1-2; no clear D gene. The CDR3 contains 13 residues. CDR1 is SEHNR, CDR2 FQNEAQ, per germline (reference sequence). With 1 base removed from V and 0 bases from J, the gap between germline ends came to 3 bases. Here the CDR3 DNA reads TGTGCCAGCAGCTTAGAGGCTAACTATGGCTACACCTTC. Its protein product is CASSLEANYGYTF.

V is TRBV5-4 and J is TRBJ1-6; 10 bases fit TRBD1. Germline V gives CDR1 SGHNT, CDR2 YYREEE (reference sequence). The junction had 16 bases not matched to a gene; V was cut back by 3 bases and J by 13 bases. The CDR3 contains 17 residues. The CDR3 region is CASSSGTGDPDRRPLHF. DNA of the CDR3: TGTGCCAGCAGCTCCGGGACAGGGGATCCCGATCGGAGGCCCCTCCACTTT.

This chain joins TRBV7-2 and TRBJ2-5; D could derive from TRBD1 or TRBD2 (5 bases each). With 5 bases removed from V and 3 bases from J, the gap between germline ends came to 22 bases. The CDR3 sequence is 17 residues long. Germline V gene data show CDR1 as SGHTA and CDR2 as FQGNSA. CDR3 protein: CASSQSSRDGRKETQYF. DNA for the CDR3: TGTGCCAGCAGCCAGAGTTCGAGGGACGGCAGAAAAGAGACCCAGTACTTC.

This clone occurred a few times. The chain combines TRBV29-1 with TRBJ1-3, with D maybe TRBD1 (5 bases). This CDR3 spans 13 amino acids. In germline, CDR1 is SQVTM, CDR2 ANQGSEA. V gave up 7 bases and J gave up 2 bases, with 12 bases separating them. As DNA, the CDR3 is TGCAGCGGGGTAGGGGACGCTGGAAACACCATATATTTT. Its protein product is CSGVGDAGNTIYF.

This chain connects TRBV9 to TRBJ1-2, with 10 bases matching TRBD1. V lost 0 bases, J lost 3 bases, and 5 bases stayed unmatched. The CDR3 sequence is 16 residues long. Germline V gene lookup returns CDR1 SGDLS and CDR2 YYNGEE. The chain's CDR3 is CASSVALTGGDYGYTF. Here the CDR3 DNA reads TGTGCCAGCAGCGTAGCTCTGACAGGGGGCGACTATGGCTACACCTTC.

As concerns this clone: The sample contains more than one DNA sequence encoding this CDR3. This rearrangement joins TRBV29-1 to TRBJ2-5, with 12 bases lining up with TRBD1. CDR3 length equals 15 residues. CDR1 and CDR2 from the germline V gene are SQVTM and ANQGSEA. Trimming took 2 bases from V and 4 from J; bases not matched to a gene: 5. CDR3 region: CSVEMGQGARETQYF. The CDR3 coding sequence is TGCAGCGTTGAAATGGGACAGGGGGCGCGAGAGACCCAGTACTTC.